This is a list of T cell receptor beta chains from one sample in a study of tumor-infiltrating lymphocytes in glioblastoma multiforme. MiXCR, applied by TCRdb to the multiplex PCR reads, yields one record per CDR3 protein. Of nearly 15,000 distinct CDR3 sequences in the sample, roughly 73% were seen once. Sequencing used brain tumor tissue. Every receptor here comes from a male donor with glioblastoma. CDR3s include the opening cysteine and the closing phenylalanine or tryptophan. Fields, in order: D gene, V gene, J gene, clone size, CDR3 DNA, CDR3 protein. D genes are given only for firm matches. The size of a clone is reported for some rows only, either as once, few or many, or as a class for expanded clones.

D gene: NA
V gene: TRBV6-6
J gene: TRBJ1-1
clone size: NA
CDR3 DNA: TGTGCAAGCAGTTACCAGAACACTGAAGCTCTCTTT
CDR3 protein: CASSYQNTEALF

D gene: TRBD2
V gene: TRBV11-2
J gene: TRBJ2-1
clone size: NA
CDR3 DNA: TGTGCCAGCAGCTTAGATTTAGCGGGCTCCTACAATGAGCAGTTCTTC
CDR3 protein: CASSLDLAGSYNEQFF

D gene: NA
V gene: TRBV1
J gene: TRBJ1-1
clone size: NA
CDR3 DNA: TGCACTAGAGATGCGGTCGAGGCTTTCTTT
CDR3 protein: CTRDAVEAFF

D gene: TRBD2
V gene: TRBV12-3/TRBV12-4
J gene: TRBJ2-4
clone size: NA
CDR3 DNA: TGTGGCAGCAGTACCAGACTAGCGGGCTGCCTTACCCTAGCCAAAAACATAAGTTACTTC
CDR3 protein: CGSSTRLAGCLTLAKNISYF

D gene: NA
V gene: TRBV6-2/TRBV6-3
J gene: TRBJ2-3
clone size: few
CDR3 DNA: TGTGCCAGCAGTTTGGGGTTGAGGGACACAGATACGCAGTATTTT
CDR3 protein: CASSLGLRDTDTQYF

D gene: TRBD2
V gene: TRBV11-2
J gene: TRBJ2-7
clone size: NA
CDR3 DNA: TGTGCCAGCAGCTTACTAGCGGGAGACGAGCAGTACTTC
CDR3 protein: CASSLLAGDEQYF

D gene: NA
V gene: TRBV20-1
J gene: TRBJ1-5
clone size: NA
CDR3 DNA: TGCAGTGCTCTTAAAGAGACAAAAAATAGCAATCAGCTCCAGCATTTT
CDR3 protein: CSALKETKNSNQLQHF

D gene: TRBD2
V gene: TRBV4-1
J gene: TRBJ2-7
clone size: NA
CDR3 DNA: TGCGCCAGCAGCCAAGAGGGCCTAGCGGGAGGGTCAATCTTC
CDR3 protein: CASSQEGLAGGSIF

D gene: NA
V gene: TRBV20-1
J gene: TRBJ1-6
clone size: NA
CDR3 DNA: TGCAGTGCCAGAGGGGGGGAAGGCTCACCCCTCCACTTT
CDR3 protein: CSARGGEGSPLHF

D gene: NA
V gene: TRBV20-1
J gene: TRBJ1-1
clone size: NA
CDR3 DNA: TGCAGAGCTAGGGGCAGAGACACTGAAGCTTTCTTT
CDR3 protein: CRARGRDTEAFF

D gene: NA
V gene: TRBV10-3
J gene: TRBJ1-5
clone size: NA
CDR3 DNA: TGTGTCATCAGTGATGGGGGTTATAGCAATCGGCCCCAGCATTTT
CDR3 protein: CVISDGGYSNRPQHF

D gene: NA
V gene: TRBV20-1
J gene: TRBJ2-7
clone size: NA
CDR3 DNA: TGCAGTGCTAGGGCACTAGAGGGAGTTAACAAGCAGTACTTC
CDR3 protein: CSARALEGVNKQYF

D gene: TRBD1
V gene: TRBV5-6
J gene: TRBJ1-2
clone size: NA
CDR3 DNA: TGTGCCAGCAGCTTCGGGACAGGCCCGCACGGCTACACCTTC
CDR3 protein: CASSFGTGPHGYTF

D gene: NA
V gene: TRBV7-8
J gene: TRBJ1-5
clone size: NA
CDR3 DNA: TGTGCCAGCAGCTCCCTTGGGCCCCAGCATTTT
CDR3 protein: CASSSLGPQHF

D gene: TRBD2
V gene: TRBV29-1
J gene: TRBJ2-7
clone size: many
CDR3 DNA: TGCAGCGTTGAAGGGCCCTTGGGTAGCGGGAGTAGGTACGAGCAGTACTTC
CDR3 protein: CSVEGPLGSGSRYEQYF

D gene: NA
V gene: TRBV6-5
J gene: TRBJ2-1
clone size: once
CDR3 DNA: TGTGCCAGCAGCAAGGCCCTGAATCCCTACAATGAGCAGTTCTTC
CDR3 protein: CASSKALNPYNEQFF

D gene: NA
V gene: TRBV20-1
J gene: TRBJ2-3
clone size: NA
CDR3 DNA: TGCAGTGCTACGAAGCCTAGCACAGATACGCAGTATTTT
CDR3 protein: CSATKPSTDTQYF

D gene: NA
V gene: TRBV29-1
J gene: TRBJ2-2
clone size: NA
CDR3 DNA: TGCAGCGTTAAAGATCTCTTTGGAGGGGCCCCGATCACCGGGGAGCTGTTTTTT
CDR3 protein: CSVKDLFGGAPITGELFF

D gene: TRBD1
V gene: TRBV4-1
J gene: TRBJ2-1
clone size: NA
CDR3 DNA: TGCGCCAGCAGCCGGGACAGGTACTCTTGCAATGAGCAGTTCTTC
CDR3 protein: CASSRDRYSCNEQFF

D gene: NA
V gene: TRBV6-1
J gene: TRBJ2-1
clone size: NA
CDR3 DNA: TGTGCCAGCAGAAGCGTGGGCTCCTACAATGAGCAGTTCTTC
CDR3 protein: CASRSVGSYNEQFF

D gene: TRBD2
V gene: TRBV11-3
J gene: TRBJ2-1
clone size: NA
CDR3 DNA: TGTGCCAGTATCTCGAGTGGGGAGGGTGAGCAGTTCTTC
CDR3 protein: CASISSGEGEQFF

D gene: NA
V gene: TRBV11-3
J gene: TRBJ2-5
clone size: NA
CDR3 DNA: TGTGCCAGCAGCTTACCCGGGGGAGCCCAGTACTTC
CDR3 protein: CASSLPGGAQYF